This TCR beta chain was retrieved from a study of T cells after yellow fever vaccination. Study-wide results and caveats: Boosting was followed by the reappearance of most primary-vaccination clones (around 95% CD4, 85% to 90% CD8). A weaker but faster secondary response was observed, peaking on day 5 versus 15. In FACS-sorted repertoires, abundant clonotypes from the bulk population could appear as contaminants.

V was trimmed by 4 bases and J by 4 bases, leaving 9 bases between them. Germline CDR1 is SQVTM and CDR2 is ANQGSEA. The CDR3 is made up of 12 amino acids. This clonotype was detected many times. Its specificity is unknown. As TCR cDNA was made by 5'RACE template switching, a universal primer site and UMIs were added. Via MiXCR, TCRdb re-called the 5' RACE reads, giving one row per CDR3 protein. Of roughly 330,000 distinct CDR3 sequences detected, 3% to 4.5% appear once; the ten largest clones hold around 24%. V gene TRBV29-1 combines with J gene TRBJ2-3; unclear D gene. This sample comprised PBMCs, obtained 5 days after the yellow fever booster vaccination. The clonotype originates from a young man who received the YFV17D yellow fever vaccine. CDR3 in DNA: TGCAGCGTTGTCCATTTCCCAGATACGCAGTATTTT. As protein: CSVVHFPDTQYF.